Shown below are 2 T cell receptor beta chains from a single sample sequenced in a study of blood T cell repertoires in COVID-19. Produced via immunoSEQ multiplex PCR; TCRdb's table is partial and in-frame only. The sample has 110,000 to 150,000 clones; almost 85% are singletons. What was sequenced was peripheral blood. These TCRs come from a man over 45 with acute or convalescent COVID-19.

CDR3 DNA: TGTGCCAGCAGCTTCGAACTAGCGGGAGACAATGAGCAGTTCTTC. Its protein product is CASSFELAGDNEQFF. The V call is TRBV7-9, the J call TRBJ2-1; 11 bases map to TRBD2. The V and J ends lost 3 bases and 5 bases, in that order; junction bases with no gene match: 3. CDR1 SEHNR and CDR2 FQNEAQ come from the germline V gene (reference sequence). This CDR3 spans 15 amino acids.

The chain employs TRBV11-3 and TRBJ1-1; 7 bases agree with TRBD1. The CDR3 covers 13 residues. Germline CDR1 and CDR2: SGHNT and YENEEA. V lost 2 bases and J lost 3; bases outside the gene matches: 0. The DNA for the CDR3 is TGTGCCAGCAGCTTACAGGGGGACACTGAAGCTTTCTTT. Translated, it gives CASSLQGDTEAFF. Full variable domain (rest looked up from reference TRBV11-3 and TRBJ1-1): EAGVVQSPRYKIIEKKQPVAFWCNPISGHNTLYWYLQNLGQGPELLIRYENEEAVDDSQLPKDRFSAERLKGVDSTLKIQPAELGDSAVYLCASSLQGDTEAFFGQGTRLTVV.